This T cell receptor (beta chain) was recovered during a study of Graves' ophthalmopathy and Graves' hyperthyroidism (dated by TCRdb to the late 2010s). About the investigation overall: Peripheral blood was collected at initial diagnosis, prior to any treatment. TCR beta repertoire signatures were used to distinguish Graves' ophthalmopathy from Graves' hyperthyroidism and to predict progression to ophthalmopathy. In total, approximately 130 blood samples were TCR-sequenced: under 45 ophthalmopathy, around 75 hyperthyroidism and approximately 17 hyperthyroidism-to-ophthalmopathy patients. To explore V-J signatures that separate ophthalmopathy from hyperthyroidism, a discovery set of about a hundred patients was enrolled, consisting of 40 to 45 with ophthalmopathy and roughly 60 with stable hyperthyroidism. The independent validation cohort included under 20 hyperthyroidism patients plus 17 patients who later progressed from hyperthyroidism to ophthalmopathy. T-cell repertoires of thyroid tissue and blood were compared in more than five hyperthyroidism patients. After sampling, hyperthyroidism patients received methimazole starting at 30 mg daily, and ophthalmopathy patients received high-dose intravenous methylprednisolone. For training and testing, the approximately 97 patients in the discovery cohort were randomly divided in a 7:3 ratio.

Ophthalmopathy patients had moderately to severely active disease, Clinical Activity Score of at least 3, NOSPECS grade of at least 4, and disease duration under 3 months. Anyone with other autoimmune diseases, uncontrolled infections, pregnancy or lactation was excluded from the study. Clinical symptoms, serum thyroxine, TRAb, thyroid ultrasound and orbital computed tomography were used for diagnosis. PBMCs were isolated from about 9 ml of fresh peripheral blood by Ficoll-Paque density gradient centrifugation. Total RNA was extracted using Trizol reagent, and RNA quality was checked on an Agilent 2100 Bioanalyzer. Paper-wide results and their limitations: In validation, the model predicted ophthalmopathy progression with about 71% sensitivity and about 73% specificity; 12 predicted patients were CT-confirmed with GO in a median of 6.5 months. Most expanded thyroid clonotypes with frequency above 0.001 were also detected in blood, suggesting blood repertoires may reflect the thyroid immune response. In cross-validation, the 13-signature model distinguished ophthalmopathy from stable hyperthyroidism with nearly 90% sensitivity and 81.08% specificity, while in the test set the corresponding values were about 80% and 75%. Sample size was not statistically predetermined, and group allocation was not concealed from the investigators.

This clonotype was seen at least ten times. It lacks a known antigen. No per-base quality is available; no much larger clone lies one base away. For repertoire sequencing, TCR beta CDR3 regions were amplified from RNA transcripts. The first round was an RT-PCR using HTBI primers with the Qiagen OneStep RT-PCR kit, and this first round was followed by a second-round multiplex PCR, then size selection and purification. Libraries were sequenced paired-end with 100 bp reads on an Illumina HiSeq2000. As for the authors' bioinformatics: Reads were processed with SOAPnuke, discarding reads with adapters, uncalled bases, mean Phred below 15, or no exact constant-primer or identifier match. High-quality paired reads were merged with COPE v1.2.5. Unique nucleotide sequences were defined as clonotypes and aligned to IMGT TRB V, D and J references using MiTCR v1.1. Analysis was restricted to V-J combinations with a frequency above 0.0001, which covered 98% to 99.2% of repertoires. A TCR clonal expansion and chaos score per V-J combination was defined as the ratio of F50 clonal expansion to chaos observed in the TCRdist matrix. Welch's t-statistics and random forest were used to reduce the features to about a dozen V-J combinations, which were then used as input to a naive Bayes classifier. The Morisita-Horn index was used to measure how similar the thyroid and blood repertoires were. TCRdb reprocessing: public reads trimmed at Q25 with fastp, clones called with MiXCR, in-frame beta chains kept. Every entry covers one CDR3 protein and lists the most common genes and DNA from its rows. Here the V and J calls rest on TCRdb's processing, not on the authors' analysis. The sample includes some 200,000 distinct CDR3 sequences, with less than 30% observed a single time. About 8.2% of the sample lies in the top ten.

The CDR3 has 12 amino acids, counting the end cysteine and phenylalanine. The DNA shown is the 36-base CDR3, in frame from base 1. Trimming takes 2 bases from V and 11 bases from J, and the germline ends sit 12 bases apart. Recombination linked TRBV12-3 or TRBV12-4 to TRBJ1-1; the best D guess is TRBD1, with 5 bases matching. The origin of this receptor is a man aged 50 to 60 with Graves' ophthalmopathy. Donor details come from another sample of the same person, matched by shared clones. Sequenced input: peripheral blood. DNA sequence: TGTGCCAGCAGTTTATCAGGGATGTATGCTTTCTTT. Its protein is CASSLSGMYAFF.